A single sample gave rise to the 7 T cell receptor beta chains below, sequenced in a study of graft-versus-host responses after intestinal transplantation. Their antigens remain unidentified. Sequencing used immunoSEQ multiplex PCR; TCRdb keeps in-frame clones, though not all of them. The table includes 80,000 to 90,000 clones, around 90% detected once. Sequenced here: unstimulated CD4+ T cells sorted from spleen or lymph node cells, sampled before intestinal transplant. The receptors here all came from a human donor who received an intestinal transplant.

The J gene is TRBJ2-3, the V gene TRBV7-9, with D perhaps TRBD2 (5 bases). The ends were cut back, 1 base at V and 4 bases at J, with 21 bases in the middle. Germline V lookup: CDR1 SEHNR, CDR2 FQNEAQ (reference sequence). The CDR3 is 18 amino acids. DNA for the CDR3: TGTGCCAGCAGCTTAGTTTGGCTAGTGGTTATGGAGGCAGATACGCAGTATTTT. Amino acids: CASSLVWLVVMEADTQYF.

The V call is TRBV4-1, the J call TRBJ1-2; D is unresolved. V was trimmed by 3 bases and J by 4 bases, leaving 9 bases between them. The germline V gene has CDR1 MGHRA and CDR2 YSYEKL. CDR3 length: 13 amino acids. The DNA of the CDR3 is TGCGCCAGCAGCCAGGCTGACTTCTATGGCTACACCTTC. This sequence encodes CASSQADFYGYTF.

This chain connects TRBV19 to TRBJ2-5; the D gene is possibly TRBD2 (5 bases). Trimming took 5 bases from V and 4 from J, leaving 17 bases between them. The germline gives CDR1 LNHDA, CDR2 SQIVND (reference sequence). This CDR3 has 15 residues. The CDR3 DNA reads TGTGCCAGTAGTCCCCCGGGGTTGTTTGGAGAGACCCAGTACTTC. Translating gives CASSPPGLFGETQYF.

The V and J genes are TRBV27 and TRBJ2-3; D is undetermined. CDR1 MNHEY and CDR2 SMNVEV come from the germline V gene (reference sequence). V lost 3 bases, J lost 4 bases, and 8 bases lay in between. The CDR3 totals 13 residues. CDR3 DNA: TGTGCCAGCAGTTTCAGACCGCCAGATACGCAGTATTTT. Encoded protein: CASSFRPPDTQYF.

The chain employs TRBV14 and TRBJ1-4, with D possibly TRBD1 on 6 matching bases. V lost 4 bases to trimming and J lost 7 bases, with 19 bases between them. This CDR3 has 16 amino acids. Germline CDR1 SGHDN, CDR2 FVKESK. CDR3 DNA sequence: TGTGCCAGCAGCCTAGGGCTTGGCAGGGGTGGTGAAAAACTGTTTTTT. Its translation is CASSLGLGRGGEKLFF.

About this clone: No conserved phenylalanine or tryptophan is present at the end of the CDR3, so a read error is the likely explanation. Because the CDR3's place on the DNA is in doubt, the DNA is left out and the CDR3 is given as listed by TCRdb. J is TRBJ1-1 and V is TRBV6-8. The germline CDR1 and CDR2 sequences are MNHGY and SAAAGT. Including both end residues, the CDR3 is 8 amino acids long. This CDR3 reads CASSPTGV.

Turning to this clone: The identical CDR3 is also encoded by other nucleotide sequences in the sample. The chain joins TRBV5-1 to TRBJ2-6; TRBD1 matches at 7 bases. Germline CDR1 is SGHRS and CDR2 is YFSETQ. Trimming at V came to 4 bases and at J to 0 bases, leaving 10 bases not matched to a gene. The CDR3 is made up of 18 amino acids. The CDR3 sequence: CASSASGTESSGANVLTF. CDR3 sequence (DNA): TGCGCCAGCAGCGCATCCGGGACAGAGAGCTCTGGGGCCAACGTCCTGACTTTC. The full variable domain, rest sourced from reference TRBV5-1 and TRBJ2-6, is KAGVTQTPRYLIKTRGQQVTLSCSPISGHRSVSWYQQTPGQGLQFLFEYFSETQRNKGNFPGRFSGRQFSNSRSEMNVSTLELGDSALYLCASSASGTESSGANVLTFGAGSRLTVL.